The entry that follows covers one T cell receptor (beta chain) sequence. What it binds is not known. The sample belongs to a study of T cell repertoires in cytomegalovirus infection. About the research overall: CMV infection and matching HLA type were both indicated by public TCR beta signatures.

A single record per CDR3 protein comes from TCRdb applying MiXCR to the reads. The sample lists hundreds of thousands of distinct CDR3 sequences, roughly a third occurring once. Germline CDR1 reads DFQATT; CDR2 reads SNEGSKA (reference sequence). The CDR3 runs to 14 residues. Between the trimmed V and J ends, which lost 6 bases and 6 bases, there was a span of 19 bases. Overall study findings and caveats: Cumulative public TCR beta family frequency identified CMV carriers with the relevant HLA. The ex vivo response showed dominance by HLA-C-restricted CMV-specific TCR beta clonotypes.

The chain employs TRBV20-1 and TRBJ2-3; D possibly corresponds to TRBD2 (5 bases). The source is a human donor in good health (CMV status not recorded). Some clones in this sample may be carry-over from other donors' samples. Sequencing used cultured PBMCs, obtained from culture after CMV antigen stimulation. The CDR3 DNA sequence: TGCAGTGCCCATGACATGGGGAGTGCGGATACGCAGTATTTT. This translates into CSAHDMGSADTQYF.